This paragraph reports one T cell receptor (beta chain). The data are from a study of blood T cell repertoires in COVID-19. Overall study context: T cells, B-cell-depleted T cells, or PBMCs provided the cDNA or gDNA that served as material.

The protocol was immunoSEQ multiplex PCR, while the TCRdb copy is restricted to in-frame clones and leaves out a portion. The table includes under 200,000 clones, just over 85% detected once. This CDR3 has 12 residues. The V gene's germline CDR1 is KGHDR and CDR2 SFDVKD. Trimming took off 4 bases at V and 7 bases at J, with 7 bases between the two ends. The chain combines TRBV24-1 with TRBJ1-5; D remains ambiguous. Sample: peripheral blood. The clonotype originates from a man in his 60s with acute or convalescent COVID-19. The CDR3 coding sequence is TGTGCCACCAGTGACACAGAGCAGCCCCAGCATTTT. Protein sequence: CATSDTEQPQHF.